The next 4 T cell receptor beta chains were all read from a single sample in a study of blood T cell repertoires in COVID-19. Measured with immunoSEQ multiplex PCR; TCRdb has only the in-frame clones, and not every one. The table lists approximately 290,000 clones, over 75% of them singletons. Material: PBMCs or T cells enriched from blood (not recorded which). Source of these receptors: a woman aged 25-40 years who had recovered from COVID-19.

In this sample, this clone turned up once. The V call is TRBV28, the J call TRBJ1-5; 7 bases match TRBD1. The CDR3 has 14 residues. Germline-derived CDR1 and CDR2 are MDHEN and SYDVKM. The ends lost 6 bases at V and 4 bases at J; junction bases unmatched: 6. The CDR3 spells CASRRGGGNQPQHF. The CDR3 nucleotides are TGTGCCAGCAGAAGAGGGGGCGGGAATCAGCCCCAGCATTTT. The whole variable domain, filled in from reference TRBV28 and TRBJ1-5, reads DVKVTQSSRYLVKRTGEKVFLECVQDMDHENMFWYRQDPGLGLRLIYFSYDVKMKEKGDIPEGYSVSREKKERFSLILESASTNQTSMYLCASRRGGGNQPQHFGDGTRLSIL.

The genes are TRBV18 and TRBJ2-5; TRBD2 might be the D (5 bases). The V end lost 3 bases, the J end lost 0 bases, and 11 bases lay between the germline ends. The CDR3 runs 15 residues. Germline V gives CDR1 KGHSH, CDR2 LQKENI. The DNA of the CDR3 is TGTGCCAGCTCACCGGAGGTAGGGCACCAAGAGACCCAGTACTTC. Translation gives CASSPEVGHQETQYF.

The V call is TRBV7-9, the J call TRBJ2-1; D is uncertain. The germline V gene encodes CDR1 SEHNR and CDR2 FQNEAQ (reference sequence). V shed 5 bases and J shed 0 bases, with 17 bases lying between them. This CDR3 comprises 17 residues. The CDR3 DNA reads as TGTGCCAGCAGCCCCCCATCTAGACCTAGCTCCTACAATGAGCAGTTCTTC. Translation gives CASSPPSRPSSYNEQFF. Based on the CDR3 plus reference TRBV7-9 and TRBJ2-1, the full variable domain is DTGVSQNPRHKITKRGQNVTFRCDPISEHNRLYWYRQTLGQGPEFLTYFQNEAQLEKSRLLSDRFSAERPKGSFSTLEIQRTEQGDSAMYLCASSPPSRPSSYNEQFFGPGTRLTVL.

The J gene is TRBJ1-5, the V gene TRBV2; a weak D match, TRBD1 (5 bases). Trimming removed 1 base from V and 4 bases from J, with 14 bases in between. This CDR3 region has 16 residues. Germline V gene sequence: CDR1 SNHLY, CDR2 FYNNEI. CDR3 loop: CASSEGLRGRNQPQHF. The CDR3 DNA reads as TGTGCCAGCAGTGAAGGATTAAGGGGTCGAAATCAGCCCCAGCATTTT. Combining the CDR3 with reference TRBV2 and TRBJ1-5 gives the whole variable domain EPEVTQTPSHQVTQMGQEVILRCVPISNHLYFYWYRQILGQKVEFLVSFYNNEISEKSEIFDDQFSVERPDGSNFTLKIRSTKLEDSAMYFCASSEGLRGRNQPQHFGDGTRLSIL.